Listed below are T cell receptor beta chains from one sample, sequenced in a study of T cell changes during pregnancy in multiple sclerosis. The repertoire was sequenced with immunoSEQ multiplex PCR; TCRdb's copy has only in-frame clones and lacks some. This sample yields about 43,000 clones, of which 88% are seen a single time; roughly 5.6% belongs to the top ten. The starting material was peripheral blood, obtained in the first trimester of pregnancy. The receptor source for this set is a female donor in good health, enrolled as a control in a pregnancy study. The CDR3 runs from the conserved cysteine through the conserved F or W. D genes are given only for firm matches. Size tells how often a clone was seen (once, few, many) or the class of an expanded clone, and some rows leave it out.

-	TRBV19	12	-	TRBJ1-1	TGTGCCAGTAGTCCCAGGAGGACTGAAGCTTTCTTT	CASSPRRTEAFF
few	TRBV10-3	13	-	TRBJ1-2	TGTGCCATCAGACAGGGTATGGAGGATGGCTACACCTTC	CAIRQGMEDGYTF
-	TRBV19	12	-	TRBJ2-1	TGTGCCAGTAGTATCGGGGGTGATGAGCAGTTCTTC	CASSIGGDEQFF
once	TRBV6-5	16	-	TRBJ1-2	TGTGCCAGCAGTTCCAAGCAGGGTTCAGCTAACTATGGCTACACCTTC	CASSSKQGSANYGYTF
-	TRBV9	14	-	TRBJ1-2	TGTGCCAGCAGCAACCCGGGGGGCGCCTATGGCTACACCTTC	CASSNPGGAYGYTF
-	TRBV2	15	-	TRBJ2-3	TGTGCCAGCAAAACGGGACTTGCTAACACAGATACGCAGTATTTT	CASKTGLANTDTQYF
-	TRBV6-6	15	-	TRBJ1-1	TGTGCCAGCAGTTACGGACTACCCGGCAACACTGAAGCTTTCTTT	CASSYGLPGNTEAFF
-	TRBV5-1	15	TRBD1	TRBJ2-7	TGCGCCAGCAGCTTGGGGGGGACAGGGGTCCACGAGCAGTACTTC	CASSLGGTGVHEQYF
-	TRBV9	12	-	TRBJ2-3	TGTGCCAGCAGCTTCCGGGGAGATACGCAGTATTTT	CASSFRGDTQYF
once	TRBV6-4	15	TRBD2	TRBJ2-1	TGTGCCAGCAGTGACGGGACTAGCAGTGGGAATGAGCAGTTCTTC	CASSDGTSSGNEQFF
-	TRBV7-8	15	TRBD2	TRBJ2-1	TGTGCCAGCAGCCTGACTAGCGGGGGTGTCAATGAGCAGTTCTTC	CASSLTSGGVNEQFF
-	TRBV6-4	16	-	TRBJ2-6	TGTGCCAGCAGTGACTCACAGACGGATGGGGCCAACGTCCTGACTTTC	CASSDSQTDGANVLTF
once	TRBV12-5	16	-	TRBJ2-7	TGTGCTAGTGGTTTCGAGGGTCAAAAAAGGGAATACGAGCAGTACTTC	CASGFEGQKREYEQYF
-	TRBV19	17	TRBD1	TRBJ1-5	TGTGCCAGTACCATTAAAGCGACACAGGGGAGCAATCAGCCCCAGCATTTT	CASTIKATQGSNQPQHF
once	TRBV27	16	TRBD2	TRBJ2-1	TGTGCCAGCAGTTTGACGGGAGGGCGTCTAAACAATGAGCAGTTCTTC	CASSLTGGRLNNEQFF
-	TRBV27	20	TRBD1	TRBJ2-6	TGTGCCAGCAGTTCCGCCCGGGACAGGGGGATCTTCTCTGGGGCCAACGTCCTGACTTTC	CASSSARDRGIFSGANVLTF
-	TRBV30	15	-	TRBJ1-5	TGTGCCTGGAGTGTAGGGGGTATAGGCAATCAGCCCCAGCATTTT	CAWSVGGIGNQPQHF
once	TRBV5-1	14	-	TRBJ2-3	TGCGCCAGCAGCTTGGTAGCGGGCACAGATACGCAGTATTTT	CASSLVAGTDTQYF
once	TRBV7-6	15	-	TRBJ1-1	TGTGCCAGCAGCTTAGCCCGCGAGGGGAACACTGAAGCTTTCTTT	CASSLAREGNTEAFF
-	TRBV7-2	17	TRBD1	TRBJ2-2	TGTGCCAGCAGCTACCGGGACAGGGGAGGGAACACCGGGGAGCTGTTTTTT	CASSYRDRGGNTGELFF
once	TRBV19	14	-	TRBJ2-7	TGTGCCAGTAGGGGGGGACGGCAGACCTACGAGCAGTACTTC	CASRGGRQTYEQYF
-	TRBV5-6	16	-	TRBJ1-2	TGTGCCAGCAGCTTGACAGGAGGGCCCTCATATTATGGCTACACCTTC	CASSLTGGPSYYGYTF